This TCR beta chain was sequenced for a study of control samples from healthy donors and cancer patients. Of note for this clone: This CDR3 is also generated by other DNA sequences in the sample.

The protocol was immunoSEQ multiplex PCR, while the TCRdb copy is restricted to in-frame clones and leaves out a portion. The top ten hold roughly 2.3% of the sample, which has some 150,000 clones, about 94% seen once. The receptor was derived from a man in his forties or fifties in good health. The specimen was blood.

For the CDR3, the DNA is TGTGCCAGCAGCCAAGTCTCAGATACGCAGTATTTT. Amino acids: CASSQVSDTQYF. The gene calls are TRBV3-1 (or the pseudogene TRBV3-2) and TRBJ2-3, with D unresolved. Trimming took 1 base from V and 4 from J, leaving 3 bases between them. CDR1 LGHDT and CDR2 YNNKEL come from the germline V gene (reference sequence). The CDR3 consists of 12 residues.